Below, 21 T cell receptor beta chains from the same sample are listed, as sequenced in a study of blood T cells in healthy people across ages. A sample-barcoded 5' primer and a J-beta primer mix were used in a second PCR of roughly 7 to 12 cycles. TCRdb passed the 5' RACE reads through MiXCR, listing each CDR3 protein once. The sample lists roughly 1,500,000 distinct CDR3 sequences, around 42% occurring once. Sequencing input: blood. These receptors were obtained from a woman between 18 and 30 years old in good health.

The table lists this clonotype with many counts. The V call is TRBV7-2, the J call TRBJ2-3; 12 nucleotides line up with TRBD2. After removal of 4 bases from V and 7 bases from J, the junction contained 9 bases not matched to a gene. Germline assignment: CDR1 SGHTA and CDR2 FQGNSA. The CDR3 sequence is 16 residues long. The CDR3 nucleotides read TGTGCCAGCAGCTATAGGACTAGCGGGGCGCAAAATACGCAGTATTTT. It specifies CASSYRTSGAQNTQYF.

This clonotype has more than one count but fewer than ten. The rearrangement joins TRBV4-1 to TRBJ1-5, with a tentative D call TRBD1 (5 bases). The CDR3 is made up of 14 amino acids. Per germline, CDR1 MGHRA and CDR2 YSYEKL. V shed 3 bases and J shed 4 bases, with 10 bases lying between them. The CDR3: CASSQLGGNQPQHF. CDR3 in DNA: TGCGCCAGCAGCCAGCTTGGGGGGAATCAGCCCCAGCATTTT.

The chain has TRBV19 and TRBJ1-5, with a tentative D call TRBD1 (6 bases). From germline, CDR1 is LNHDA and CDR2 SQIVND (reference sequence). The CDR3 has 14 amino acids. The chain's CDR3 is CVSSPQGFNQPQHF. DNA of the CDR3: TGTGTCAGCTCCCCCCAGGGGTTCAATCAGCCCCAGCATTTT. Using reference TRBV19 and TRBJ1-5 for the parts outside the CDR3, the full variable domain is DGGITQSPKYLFRKEGQNVTLSCEQNLNHDAMYWYRQDPGQGLRLIYYSQIVNDFQKGDIAEGYSVSREKKESFPLTVTSAQKNPTAFYLCVSSPQGFNQPQHFGDGTRLSIL.

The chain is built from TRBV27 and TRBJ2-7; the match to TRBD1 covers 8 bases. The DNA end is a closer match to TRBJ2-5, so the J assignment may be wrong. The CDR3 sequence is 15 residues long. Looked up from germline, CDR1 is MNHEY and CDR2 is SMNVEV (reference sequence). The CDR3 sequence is CASSWGQVAVETQYF. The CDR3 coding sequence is TGTGCCAGCAGTTGGGGACAGGTCGCAGTGGAGACCCAGTACTTC.

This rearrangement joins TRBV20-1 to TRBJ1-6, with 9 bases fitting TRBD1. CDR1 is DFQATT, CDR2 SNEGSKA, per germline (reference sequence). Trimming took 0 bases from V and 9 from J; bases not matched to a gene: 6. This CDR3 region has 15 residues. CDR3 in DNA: TGCAGTGCTAGAGAACAGGGGGCGCCGGGTTCACCCCTCCACTTT. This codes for CSAREQGAPGSPLHF.

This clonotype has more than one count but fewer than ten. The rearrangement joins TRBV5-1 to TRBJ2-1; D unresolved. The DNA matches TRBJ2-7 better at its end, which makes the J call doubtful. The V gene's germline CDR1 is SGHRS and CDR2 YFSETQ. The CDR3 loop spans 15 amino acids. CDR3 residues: CASSLSPDSYNEQYF. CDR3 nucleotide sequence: TGCGCCAGCAGCTTGAGCCCCGACTCCTACAATGAGCAGTACTTC.

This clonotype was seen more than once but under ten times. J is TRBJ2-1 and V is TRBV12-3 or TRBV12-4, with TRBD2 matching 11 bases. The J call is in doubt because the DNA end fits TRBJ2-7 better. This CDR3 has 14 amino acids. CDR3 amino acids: CASGTSGLYNEQYF. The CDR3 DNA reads TGTGCCAGCGGGACTAGCGGACTCTACAATGAGCAGTACTTC.

The CDR3 loop reads CASSLGPGWEQYF. The CDR3 coding sequence is TGTGCCAGCAGCCTGGGCCCGGGATGGGAGCAGTACTTC. This sequence joins TRBV14 and TRBJ2-7; possibly TRBD2 for D (5 bases). V lost 4 bases, J lost 7 bases, and 14 bases lay in between. Germline CDR1 is SGHDN and CDR2 is FVKESK. CDR3 length equals 13 residues. Full variable domain (missing parts from reference TRBV14 and TRBJ2-7): EAGVTQFPSHSVIEKGQTVTLRCDPISGHDNLYWYRRVMGKEIKFLLHFVKESKQDESGMPNNRFLAERTGGTYSTLKVQPAELEDSGVYFCASSLGPGWEQYFGPGTRLTVT.

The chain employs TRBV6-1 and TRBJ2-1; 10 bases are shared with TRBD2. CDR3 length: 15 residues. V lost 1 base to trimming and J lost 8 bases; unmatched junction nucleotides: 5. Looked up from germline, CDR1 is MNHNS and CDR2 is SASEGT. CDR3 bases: TGTGCCAGCAGTGAAGAAGCGGGGGGGCCGGATGAGCAGTTCTTC. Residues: CASSEEAGGPDEQFF.

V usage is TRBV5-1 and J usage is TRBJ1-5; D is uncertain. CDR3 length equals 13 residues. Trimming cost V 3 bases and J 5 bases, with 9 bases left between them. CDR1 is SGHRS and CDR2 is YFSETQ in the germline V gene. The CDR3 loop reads CASSSLGDQPQHF. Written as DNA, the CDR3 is TGCGCCAGCAGCTCCTTGGGAGATCAGCCCCAGCATTTT.

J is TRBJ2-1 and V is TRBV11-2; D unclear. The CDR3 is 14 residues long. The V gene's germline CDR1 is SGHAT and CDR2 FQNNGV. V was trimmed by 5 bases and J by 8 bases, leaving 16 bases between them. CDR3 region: CASSLGFGLDEQFF. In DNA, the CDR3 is TGTGCCAGCAGCCTAGGGTTTGGCCTCGATGAGCAGTTCTTC.

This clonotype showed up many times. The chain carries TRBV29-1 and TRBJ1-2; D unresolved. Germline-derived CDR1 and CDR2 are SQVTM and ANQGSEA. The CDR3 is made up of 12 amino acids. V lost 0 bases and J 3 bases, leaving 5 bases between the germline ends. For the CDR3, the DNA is TGCAGCGTTGAAGAGGTGGACTATGGCTACACCTTC. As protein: CSVEEVDYGYTF.

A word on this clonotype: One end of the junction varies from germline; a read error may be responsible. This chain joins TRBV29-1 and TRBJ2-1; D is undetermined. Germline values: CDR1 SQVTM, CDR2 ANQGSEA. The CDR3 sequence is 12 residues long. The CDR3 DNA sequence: TGCAGCGTGGAAGACGGCCCAAAGACCCAGTTCTTC. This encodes CSVEDGPKTQFF.

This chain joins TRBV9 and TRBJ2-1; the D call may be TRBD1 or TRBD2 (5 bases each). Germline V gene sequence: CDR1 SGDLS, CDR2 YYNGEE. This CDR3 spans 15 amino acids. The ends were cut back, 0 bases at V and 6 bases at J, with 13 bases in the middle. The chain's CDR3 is CASSVGGAEGNEQFF. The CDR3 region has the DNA TGTGCCAGCAGCGTAGGAGGGGCTGAGGGCAATGAGCAGTTCTTC.

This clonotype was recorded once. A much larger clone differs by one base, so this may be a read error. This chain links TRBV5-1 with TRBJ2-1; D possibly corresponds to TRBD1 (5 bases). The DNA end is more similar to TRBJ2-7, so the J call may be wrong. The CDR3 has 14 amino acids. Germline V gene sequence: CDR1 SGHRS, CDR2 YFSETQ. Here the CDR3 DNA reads TGCGCCAGCTGCCCGTCAGGGTCCTACAATGAGCAGTACTTC. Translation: CASCPSGSYNEQYF.

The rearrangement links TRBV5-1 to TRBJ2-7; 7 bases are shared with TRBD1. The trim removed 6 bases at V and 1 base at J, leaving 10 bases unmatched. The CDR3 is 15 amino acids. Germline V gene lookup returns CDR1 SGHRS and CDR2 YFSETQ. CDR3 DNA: TGCGCCAGCAACTCGACAGGGACCTATTCCTACGAGCAGTACTTC. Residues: CASNSTGTYSYEQYF.

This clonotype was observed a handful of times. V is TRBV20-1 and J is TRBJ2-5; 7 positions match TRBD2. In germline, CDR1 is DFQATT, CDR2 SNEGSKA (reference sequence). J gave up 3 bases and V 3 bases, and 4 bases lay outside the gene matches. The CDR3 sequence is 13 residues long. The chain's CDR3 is CSASGGGEETQYF. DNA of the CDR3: TGCAGTGCTAGCGGGGGAGGGGAAGAGACCCAGTACTTC.

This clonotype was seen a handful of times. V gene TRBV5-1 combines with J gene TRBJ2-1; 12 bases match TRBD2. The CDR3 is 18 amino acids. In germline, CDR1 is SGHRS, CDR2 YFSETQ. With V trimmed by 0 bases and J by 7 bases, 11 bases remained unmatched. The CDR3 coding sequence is TGCGCCAGCAGCTTGGCTCCCGGGACTAGCGGGCGAATTAATGAGCAGTTCTTC. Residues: CASSLAPGTSGRINEQFF.

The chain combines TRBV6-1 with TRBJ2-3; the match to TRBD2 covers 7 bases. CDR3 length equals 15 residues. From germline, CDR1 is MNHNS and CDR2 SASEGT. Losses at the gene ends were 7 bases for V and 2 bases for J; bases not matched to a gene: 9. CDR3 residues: CASTSPSGVTDTQYF. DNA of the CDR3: TGTGCCAGCACATCTCCCAGCGGGGTCACAGATACGCAGTATTTT.

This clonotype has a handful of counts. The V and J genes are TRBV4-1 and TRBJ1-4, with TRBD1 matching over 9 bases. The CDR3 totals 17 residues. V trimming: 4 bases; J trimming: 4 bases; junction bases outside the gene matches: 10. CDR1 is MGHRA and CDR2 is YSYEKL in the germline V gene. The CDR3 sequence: CASSPRQGGRVNEKLFF. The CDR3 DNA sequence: TGCGCCAGCAGCCCGAGACAGGGGGGAAGGGTTAATGAAAAACTGTTTTTT.

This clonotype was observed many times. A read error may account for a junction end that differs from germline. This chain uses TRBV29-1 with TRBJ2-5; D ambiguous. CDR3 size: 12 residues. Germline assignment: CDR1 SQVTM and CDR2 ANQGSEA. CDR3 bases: TGCAGCTTTGAATGGCTACAAGAGACCCAGTACTTC. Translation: CSFEWLQETQYF.